This T cell receptor (beta chain) was sequenced in a study of memory B cells and T cells in multiple sclerosis. General observations from the study: Normalization was needed because clone-set size differences affected shared clonotype counts.

Only in-frame clones appear in the TCRdb table, and some are missing; sequencing was by immunoSEQ multiplex PCR. There are tens of thousands of clones in the sample; around 88% occur only once, and approximately 2.6% lies in the top ten. Separate sequencing covered autoproliferating (CFSE-dim) and non-proliferating (CFSE-high) T cells from stimulus-free culture. Replicate wells were pooled after less than eight days of stimulus-free culture of fewer than 65 million CFSE-labeled PBMCs. CFSE at about 0.5 uM labeled the PBMCs, which were then cultured unstimulated. The CDR3 is 15 amino acids. Trimming cost V 0 bases and J 5 bases, with 13 bases left between them. Germline CDR1 and CDR2: MGHRA and YSYEKL. Points on this clone: Its specificity is unknown.

What was sequenced was PBMCs from blood kept in culture. The chain combines TRBV4-1 with TRBJ1-2, with D possibly TRBD1 on 5 matching bases. The clonotype comes from a human donor with multiple sclerosis. The CDR3 sequence is CASSQDGRGYYGYTF. For the CDR3, the DNA is TGCGCCAGCAGCCAAGATGGAAGGGGTTATTATGGCTACACCTTC.